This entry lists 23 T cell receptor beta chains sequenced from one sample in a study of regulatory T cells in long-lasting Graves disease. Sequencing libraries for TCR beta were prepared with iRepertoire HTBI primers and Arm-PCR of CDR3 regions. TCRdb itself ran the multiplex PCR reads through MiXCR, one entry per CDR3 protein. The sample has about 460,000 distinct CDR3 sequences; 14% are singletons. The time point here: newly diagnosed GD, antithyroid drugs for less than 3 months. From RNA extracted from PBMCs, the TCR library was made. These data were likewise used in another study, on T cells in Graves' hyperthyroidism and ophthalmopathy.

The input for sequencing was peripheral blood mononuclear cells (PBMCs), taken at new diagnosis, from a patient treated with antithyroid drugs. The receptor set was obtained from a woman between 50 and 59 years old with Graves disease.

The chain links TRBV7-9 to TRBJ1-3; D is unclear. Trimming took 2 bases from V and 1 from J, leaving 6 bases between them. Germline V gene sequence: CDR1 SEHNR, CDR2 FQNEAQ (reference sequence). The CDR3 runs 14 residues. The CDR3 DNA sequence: TGTGCCAGCAGCTTATTAGGTTCTGGAAACACCATATATTTT. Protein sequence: CASSLLGSGNTIYF.

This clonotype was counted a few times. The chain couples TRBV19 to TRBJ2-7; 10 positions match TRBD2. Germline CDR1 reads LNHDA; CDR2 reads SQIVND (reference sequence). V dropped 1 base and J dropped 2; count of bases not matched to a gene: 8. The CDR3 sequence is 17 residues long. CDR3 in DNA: TGTGCCAGTAGTATAGGCCATCGAGCGGGAGGGCCCTACGAGCAGTACTTC. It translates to CASSIGHRAGGPYEQYF.

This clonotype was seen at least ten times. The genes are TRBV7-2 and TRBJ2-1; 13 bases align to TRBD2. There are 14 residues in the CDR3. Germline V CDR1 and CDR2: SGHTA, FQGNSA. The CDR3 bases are TGTGCAGAACTAGCGGGAGGGGGTCACAATGAGCAGTTCTTC. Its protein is CAELAGGGHNEQFF.

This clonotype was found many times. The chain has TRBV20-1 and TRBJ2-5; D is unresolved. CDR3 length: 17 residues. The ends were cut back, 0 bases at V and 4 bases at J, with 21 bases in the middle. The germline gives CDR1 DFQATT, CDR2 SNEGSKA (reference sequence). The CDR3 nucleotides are TGCAGTGCTAGAGATCGACGTAACAGCCGGCACCCAGAGACCCAGTACTTC. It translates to CSARDRRNSRHPETQYF.

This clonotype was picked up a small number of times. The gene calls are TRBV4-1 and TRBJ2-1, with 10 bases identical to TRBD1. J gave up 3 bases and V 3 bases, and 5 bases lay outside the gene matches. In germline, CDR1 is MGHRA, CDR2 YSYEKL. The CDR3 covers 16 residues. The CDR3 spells CASSQGTGANYNEQFF. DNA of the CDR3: TGCGCCAGCAGCCAGGGGACAGGGGCAAACTACAATGAGCAGTTCTTC.

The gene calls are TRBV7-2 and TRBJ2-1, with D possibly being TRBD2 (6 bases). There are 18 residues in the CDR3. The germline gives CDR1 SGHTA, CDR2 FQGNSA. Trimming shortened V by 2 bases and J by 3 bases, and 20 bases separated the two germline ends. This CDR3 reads CASSLLTSSGGLYNEQFF. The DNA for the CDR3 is TGTGCCAGCAGCTTACTTACGTCCTCCGGGGGACTCTACAATGAGCAGTTCTTC.

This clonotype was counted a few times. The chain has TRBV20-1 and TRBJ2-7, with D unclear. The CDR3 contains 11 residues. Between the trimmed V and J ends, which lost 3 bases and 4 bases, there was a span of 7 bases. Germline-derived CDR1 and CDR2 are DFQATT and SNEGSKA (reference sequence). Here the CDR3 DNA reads TGCAGTGCTAGGCGAGAGTACGAGCAGTACTTC. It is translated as CSARREYEQYF.

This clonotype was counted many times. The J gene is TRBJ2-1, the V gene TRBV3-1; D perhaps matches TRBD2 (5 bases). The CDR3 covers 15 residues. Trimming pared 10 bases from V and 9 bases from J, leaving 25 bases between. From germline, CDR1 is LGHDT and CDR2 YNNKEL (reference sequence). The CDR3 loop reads CAIFLHSAVAPEQFF. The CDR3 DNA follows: TGTGCCATCTTCCTACATAGTGCCGTAGCGCCTGAGCAGTTCTTC.

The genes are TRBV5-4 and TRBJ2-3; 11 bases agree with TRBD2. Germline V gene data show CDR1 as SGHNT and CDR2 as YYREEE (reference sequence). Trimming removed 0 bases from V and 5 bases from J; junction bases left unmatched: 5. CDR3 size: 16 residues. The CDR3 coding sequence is TGTGCCAGCAGCTTGGAACTAGCGGGAGCGGGAGATACGCAGTATTTT. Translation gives CASSLELAGAGDTQYF.

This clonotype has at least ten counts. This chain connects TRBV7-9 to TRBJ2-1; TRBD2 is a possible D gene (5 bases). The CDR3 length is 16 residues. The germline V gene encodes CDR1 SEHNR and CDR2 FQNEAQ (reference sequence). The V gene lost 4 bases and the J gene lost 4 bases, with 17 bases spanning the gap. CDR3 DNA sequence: TGTGCCAGCAGCTCTACCTGGACTGCCTTGTACAATGAGCAGTTCTTC. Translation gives CASSSTWTALYNEQFF.

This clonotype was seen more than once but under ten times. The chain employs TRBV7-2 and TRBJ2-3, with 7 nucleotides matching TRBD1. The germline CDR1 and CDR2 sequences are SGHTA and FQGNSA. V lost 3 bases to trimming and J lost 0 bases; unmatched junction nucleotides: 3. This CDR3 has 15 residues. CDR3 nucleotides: TGTGCCAGCAGCTTTTGGACAGGCAGCACAGATACGCAGTATTTT. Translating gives CASSFWTGSTDTQYF. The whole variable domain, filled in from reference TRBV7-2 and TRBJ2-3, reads GAGVSQSPSNKVTEKGKDVELRCDPISGHTALYWYRQSLGQGLEFLIYFQGNSAPDKSGLPSDRFSAERTGGSVSTLTIQRTQQEDSAVYLCASSFWTGSTDTQYFGPGTRLTVL.

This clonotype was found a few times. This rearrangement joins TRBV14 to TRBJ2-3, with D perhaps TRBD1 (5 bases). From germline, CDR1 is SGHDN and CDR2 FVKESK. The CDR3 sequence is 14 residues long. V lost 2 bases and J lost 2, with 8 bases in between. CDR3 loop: CASSQNRHTDTQYF. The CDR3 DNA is TGTGCCAGCAGCCAAAACAGGCACACAGATACGCAGTATTTT.

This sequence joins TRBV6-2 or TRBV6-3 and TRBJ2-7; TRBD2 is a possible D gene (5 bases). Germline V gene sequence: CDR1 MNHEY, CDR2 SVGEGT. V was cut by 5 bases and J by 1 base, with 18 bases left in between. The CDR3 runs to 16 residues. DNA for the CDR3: TGTGCCAGCAGTGAAGAGGGTAGGGTCTTATCCTACGAGCAGTACTTC. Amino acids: CASSEEGRVLSYEQYF.

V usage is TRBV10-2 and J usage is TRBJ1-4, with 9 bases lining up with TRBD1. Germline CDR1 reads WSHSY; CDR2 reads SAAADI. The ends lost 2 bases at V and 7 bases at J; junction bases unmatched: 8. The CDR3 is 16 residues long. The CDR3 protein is CASSETTGGLSEKLFF. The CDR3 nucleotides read TGCGCCAGCAGTGAGACTACAGGGGGCCTAAGTGAAAAACTGTTTTTT.

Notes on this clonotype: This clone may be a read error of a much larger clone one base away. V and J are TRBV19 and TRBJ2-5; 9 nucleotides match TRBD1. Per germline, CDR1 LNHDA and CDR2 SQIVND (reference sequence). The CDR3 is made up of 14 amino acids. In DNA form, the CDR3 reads TGTGCCAGTACGCGGACAGGGGTAGAAGAGACCCGGTACTTC. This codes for CASTRTGVEETRYF.

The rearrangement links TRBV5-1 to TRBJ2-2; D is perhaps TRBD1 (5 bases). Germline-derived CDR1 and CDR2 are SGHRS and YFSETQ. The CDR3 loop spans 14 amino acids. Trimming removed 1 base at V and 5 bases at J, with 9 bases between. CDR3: CASSLQGRTGELFF. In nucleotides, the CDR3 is TGCGCCAGCAGCTTGCAGGGAAGGACCGGGGAGCTGTTTTTT. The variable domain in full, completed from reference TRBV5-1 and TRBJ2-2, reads KAGVTQTPRYLIKTRGQQVTLSCSPISGHRSVSWYQQTPGQGLQFLFEYFSETQRNKGNFPGRFSGRQFSNSRSEMNVSTLELGDSALYLCASSLQGRTGELFFGEGSRLTVL.

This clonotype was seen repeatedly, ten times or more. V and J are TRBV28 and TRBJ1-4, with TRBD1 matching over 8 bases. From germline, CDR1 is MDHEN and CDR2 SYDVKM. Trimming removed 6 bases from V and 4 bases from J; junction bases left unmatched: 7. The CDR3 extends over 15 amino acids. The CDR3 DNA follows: TGTGCCAGCAGCCCCGGACAGGGCGGTAATGAAAAACTGTTTTTT. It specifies CASSPGQGGNEKLFF. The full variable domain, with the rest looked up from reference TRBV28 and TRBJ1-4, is DVKVTQSSRYLVKRTGEKVFLECVQDMDHENMFWYRQDPGLGLRLIYFSYDVKMKEKGDIPEGYSVSREKKERFSLILESASTNQTSMYLCASSPGQGGNEKLFFGSGTQLSVL.

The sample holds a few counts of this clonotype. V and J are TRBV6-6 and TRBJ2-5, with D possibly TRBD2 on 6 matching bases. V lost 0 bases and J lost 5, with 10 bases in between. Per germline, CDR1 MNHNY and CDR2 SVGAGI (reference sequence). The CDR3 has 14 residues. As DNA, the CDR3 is TGTGCCAGCAGTTACTCGGGACTTTCGGAGACCCAGTACTTC. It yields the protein CASSYSGLSETQYF.

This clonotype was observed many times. CDR3 amino acids: CASSLSGLAGAGGSYNEQFF. CDR3 nucleotides: TGTGCCAGCAGTTTATCGGGACTAGCGGGAGCCGGGGGGTCCTACAATGAGCAGTTCTTC. V is TRBV27 and J is TRBJ2-1; TRBD2 matches at 14 bases. CDR1 is MNHEY, CDR2 SMNVEV, per germline (reference sequence). The CDR3 is made up of 20 amino acids. V gave up 0 bases and J gave up 1 base; unmatched junction bases: 8.

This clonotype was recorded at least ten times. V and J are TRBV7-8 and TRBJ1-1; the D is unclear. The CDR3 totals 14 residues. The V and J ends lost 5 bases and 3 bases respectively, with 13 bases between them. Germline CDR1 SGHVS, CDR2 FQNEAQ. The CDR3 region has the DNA TGTGCCAGCAGCCCAAACAATGGATACACTGAAGCTTTCTTT. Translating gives CASSPNNGYTEAFF.

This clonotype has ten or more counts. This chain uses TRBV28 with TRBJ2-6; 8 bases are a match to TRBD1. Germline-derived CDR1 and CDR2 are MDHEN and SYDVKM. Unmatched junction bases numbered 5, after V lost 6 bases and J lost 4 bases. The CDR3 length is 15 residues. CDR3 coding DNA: TGTGCCAGCAGACCCCAGGGGGCCGGGGCCAACGTCCTGACTTTC. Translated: CASRPQGAGANVLTF. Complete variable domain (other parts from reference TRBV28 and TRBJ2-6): DVKVTQSSRYLVKRTGEKVFLECVQDMDHENMFWYRQDPGLGLRLIYFSYDVKMKEKGDIPEGYSVSREKKERFSLILESASTNQTSMYLCASRPQGAGANVLTFGAGSRLTVL.

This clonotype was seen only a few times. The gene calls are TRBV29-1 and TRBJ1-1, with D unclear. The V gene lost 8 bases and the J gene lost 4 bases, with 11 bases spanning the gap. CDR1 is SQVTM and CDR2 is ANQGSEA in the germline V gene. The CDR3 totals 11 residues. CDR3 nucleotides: TGCAGCCACTCAATCGGCACTGAAGCTTTCTTT. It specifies CSHSIGTEAFF. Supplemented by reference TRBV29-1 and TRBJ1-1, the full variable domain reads SAVISQKPSRDICQRGTSLTIQCQVDSQVTMMFWYRQQPGQSLTLIATANQGSEATYESGFVIDKFPISRPNLTFSTLTVSNMSPEDSSIYLCSHSIGTEAFFGQGTRLTVV.

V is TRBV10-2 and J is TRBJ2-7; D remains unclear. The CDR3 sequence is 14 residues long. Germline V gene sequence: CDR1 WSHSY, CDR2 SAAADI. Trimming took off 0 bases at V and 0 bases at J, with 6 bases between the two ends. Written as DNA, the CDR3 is TGCGCCAGCAGTGAGTCACGGAACTCCTACGAGCAGTACTTC. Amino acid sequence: CASSESRNSYEQYF.